The 25 T cell receptor beta chains listed next were all sequenced from one sample in a study of cytomegalovirus exposure and HLA in healthy donors. The study ran its PCR with 60 Vbeta and 13 Jbeta primers. Profiled with immunoSEQ multiplex PCR; TCRdb holds only in-frame clones, not every one. The sample comprises about 210,000 clones, over 80% of which are singletons, and roughly 10% rests with the top ten. Sequenced input: PBMCs. The source is a woman aged 50 to 60 in good health and CMV-seropositive.

The CDR3 DNA is TGTGCCAGCAGTCTAACAGCCGGGGACACTGAAGCTTTCTTT. Its protein is CASSLTAGDTEAFF. This chain connects TRBV7-8 to TRBJ1-1; D is uncertain. From germline, CDR1 is SGHVS and CDR2 FQNEAQ. The CDR3 is 14 residues long. Trimming took 6 bases from V and 3 from J, leaving 14 bases between them.

This chain uses TRBV4-1 with TRBJ1-1; D is perhaps TRBD1 (6 bases). Trimming took off 4 bases at V and 4 bases at J, with 16 bases between the two ends. Germline CDR1 is MGHRA and CDR2 is YSYEKL. The CDR3 is made up of 15 amino acids. In nucleotides, the CDR3 is TGCGCCAGCAGCCGGGAGGGCGGCAGGGGCACTGAAGCTTTCTTT. It is translated as CASSREGGRGTEAFF.

In its sample, this clone was seen once. The gene calls are TRBV9 and TRBJ2-3; 7 bases are shared with TRBD1. CDR1 SGDLS and CDR2 YYNGEE come from the germline V gene. V lost 4 bases to trimming and J lost 2 bases; unmatched junction nucleotides: 7. The CDR3 loop spans 15 amino acids. The CDR3 DNA is TGTGCCAGCAGCTATACAGGGGCTAACACAGATACGCAGTATTTT. It translates to CASSYTGANTDTQYF. Supplemented by reference TRBV9 and TRBJ2-3, the full variable domain reads DSGVTQTPKHLITATGQRVTLRCSPRSGDLSVYWYQQSLDQGLQFLIQYYNGEERAKGNILERFSAQQFPDLHSELNLSSLELGDSALYFCASSYTGANTDTQYFGPGTRLTVL.

The rearrangement joins TRBV28 to TRBJ1-1; 7 bases fit TRBD1. Germline lookup yields CDR1 MDHEN and CDR2 SYDVKM. V was clipped by 5 bases and J by 1 base; unmatched bases: 7. This CDR3 is built from 15 residues. Written as DNA, the CDR3 is TGTGCCAGCAGTATCCCCGGGACAGCGAACACTGAAGCTTTCTTT. Its protein product is CASSIPGTANTEAFF.

V usage is TRBV7-3 and J usage is TRBJ2-7, with 9 bases identical to TRBD1. CDR3 length equals 15 residues. Germline loops: CDR1 SGHTA, CDR2 FQGTGA. The ends lost 2 bases at V and 4 bases at J; junction bases unmatched: 6. The CDR3 loop reads CASSLQGQGPYEQYF. DNA of the CDR3: TGTGCCAGCAGCTTACAGGGACAGGGTCCTTACGAGCAGTACTTC. Full variable domain (rest looked up from reference TRBV7-3 and TRBJ2-7): GAGVSQTPSNKVTEKGKYVELRCDPISGHTALYWYRQSLGQGPEFLIYFQGTGAADDSGLPNDRFFAVRPEGSVSTLKIQRTERGDSAVYLCASSLQGQGPYEQYFGPGTRLTVT.

The chain couples TRBV11-2 to TRBJ1-6; 7 bases line up with TRBD1. The germline V gene has CDR1 SGHAT and CDR2 FQNNGV. Trimming at V came to 5 bases and at J to 5 bases, leaving 6 bases not matched to a gene. The CDR3 totals 15 residues. The CDR3 spells CASSRTGQNNSPLHF. Written as DNA, the CDR3 is TGTGCCAGCAGCCGCACGGGACAGAATAATTCACCCCTCCACTTT.

This sequence joins TRBV4-1 and TRBJ2-1; 9 nucleotides line up with TRBD2. This CDR3 is 16 amino acids long. Germline trimming cut 6 bases from V and 8 bases from J; bases unmatched to any gene: 14. Germline loops: CDR1 MGHRA, CDR2 YSYEKL. The CDR3 DNA is TGCGCCAGCAGTCGCGTCCCTAGCGGGGTAATAGATGAGCAGTTCTTC. Its translation: CASSRVPSGVIDEQFF.

The chain combines TRBV5-1 with TRBJ1-1, with D possibly matching TRBD1 (6 bases). Germline loops: CDR1 SGHRS, CDR2 YFSETQ. With 2 bases removed from V and 2 bases from J, the gap between germline ends came to 7 bases. This CDR3 is built from 13 residues. The CDR3 loop reads CASSLQGNTEAFF. Here the CDR3 DNA reads TGCGCCAGCAGCTTACAGGGAAACACTGAAGCTTTCTTT.

This chain joins TRBV10-2 and TRBJ1-6; D gene ambiguous. The germline V and J ends were trimmed by 7 bases and 7 bases, with 8 bases remaining between them. Germline CDR1 is WSHSY and CDR2 is SAAADI. The CDR3 is made up of 12 amino acids. This chain's CDR3 is CASTPRNSPLHF. The CDR3 DNA sequence: TGCGCCAGCACCCCCAGGAATTCACCCCTCCACTTT.

This sequence joins TRBV4-3 and TRBJ1-4, with TRBD1 as a possible D gene (5 bases). Germline assignment: CDR1 LGHNA and CDR2 YSLEER. V gave up 0 bases and J gave up 1 base, with 15 bases separating them. This CDR3 contains 18 residues. CDR3 DNA sequence: TGCGCCAGCAGCCAAGAGCTTCCAGGCGGACAAACTAATGAAAAACTGTTTTTT. Translated: CASSQELPGGQTNEKLFF.

The V and J genes are TRBV7-2 and TRBJ2-1; TRBD2 aligns across 11 bases. The trim removed 4 bases at V and 7 bases at J, leaving 12 bases unmatched. CDR3 length: 17 amino acids. Germline-derived CDR1 and CDR2 are SGHTA and FQGNSA. The CDR3 nucleotides read TGTGCCAGCAGCTCTAAATGGGTGGTAGCGGGGGGGAATGAGCAGTTCTTC. It specifies CASSSKWVVAGGNEQFF.

The V call is TRBV6-6, the J call TRBJ1-6; 9 nucleotides match TRBD1. The CDR3 is 16 amino acids. The germline gives CDR1 MNHNY, CDR2 SVGAGI (reference sequence). The V segment lost 0 bases and the J segment 9 bases; nucleotides outside the gene matches: 6. CDR3 sequence (DNA): TGTGCCAGCAGTTACTCAGGACAGGGGACCGGTTCACCCCTCCACTTT. Translated, it gives CASSYSGQGTGSPLHF.

The chain links TRBV10-3 to TRBJ2-7; the match to TRBD1 covers 9 bases. The CDR3 is 15 amino acids. Germline V gene data show CDR1 as ENHRY and CDR2 as SYGVKD. After removal of 3 bases from V and 6 bases from J, the junction contained 9 bases not matched to a gene. CDR3 nucleotide sequence: TGTGCCATCAGTGAAACAGGGGGCCTGAACGGCGAGCAGTACTTC. Amino acid sequence: CAISETGGLNGEQYF.

The CDR3 protein is CASRNHRQQETQYF. The CDR3 DNA is TGTGCCAGCAGAAACCACAGACAACAAGAGACCCAGTACTTC. The chain uses TRBV28 and TRBJ2-5; D not resolved. CDR1 and CDR2 from the germline V gene are MDHEN and SYDVKM. This CDR3 has 14 residues. Trimming took off 6 bases at V and 2 bases at J, with 13 bases between the two ends.

On this clone: Other DNA sequences within the sample encode an identical CDR3. The rearrangement links TRBV18 to TRBJ2-7, with 10 nucleotides matching TRBD1. The V segment lost 6 bases and the J segment 2 bases; nucleotides outside the gene matches: 4. The length of the CDR3 is 14 residues. Germline V gives CDR1 KGHSH, CDR2 LQKENI. The CDR3 here is CASSRGQGTYEQYF. The CDR3 nucleotides read TGTGCCAGCTCCCGGGGACAGGGGACCTACGAGCAGTACTTC.

The chain carries TRBV5-1 and TRBJ1-1; maybe TRBD1 (5 bases). Trimming took 1 base from V and 11 from J, leaving 12 bases between them. This CDR3 region has 12 residues. In germline, CDR1 is SGHRS, CDR2 YFSETQ. The CDR3 protein is CASSLSRDMAFF. The DNA for the CDR3 is TGCGCCAGCAGCTTGAGCAGGGATATGGCTTTCTTT.

The CDR3 loop is CSVEDVDYTF. The CDR3 DNA reads as TGCAGCGTTGAAGATGTAGACTACACCTTC. The V and J genes are TRBV29-1 and TRBJ1-2; no clear D. Looked up from germline, CDR1 is SQVTM and CDR2 is ANQGSEA. The CDR3 consists of 10 residues. Trimming took 0 bases from V and 10 from J, leaving 6 bases between them.

Here the CDR3 reads CASSLGGAEKLFF. The CDR3 DNA reads as TGTGCCAGCAGCTTGGGTGGGGCTGAAAAACTGTTTTTT. The chain combines TRBV5-8 with TRBJ1-4; D is possibly TRBD1 (5 bases). The CDR3 is 13 residues long. Deletions cut 0 bases from V and 7 bases from J, with 7 bases between. Germline CDR1 reads SGHTS; CDR2 reads YDEGEE. The whole variable domain, filled in from reference TRBV5-8 and TRBJ1-4, reads EAGVTQSPTHLIKTRGQQATLRCSPISGHTSVYWYQQALGLGLQFLLWYDEGEERNRGNFPPRFSGRQFPNYSSELNVNALELEDSALYLCASSLGGAEKLFFGSGTQLSVL.

This sequence joins TRBV30 and TRBJ1-4; the match to TRBD1 covers 11 bases. The CDR3 spans 15 residues. Germline lookup yields CDR1 GTSNPN and CDR2 SVGIG (reference sequence). After removal of 1 base from V and 8 bases from J, the junction contained 6 bases not matched to a gene. The DNA of the CDR3 is TGTGCCTGGAGTGCAGGACAGGGGGCAGGGGAAAAACTGTTTTTT. Translating gives CAWSAGQGAGEKLFF. The whole variable domain, filled in from reference TRBV30 and TRBJ1-4, reads SQTIHQWPATLVQPVGSPLSLECTVEGTSNPNLYWYRQAAGRGLQLLFYSVGIGQISSEVPQNLSASRPQDRQFILSSKKLLLSDSGFYLCAWSAGQGAGEKLFFGSGTQLSVL.

The chain is built from TRBV7-6 and TRBJ2-5, with D uncertain. The CDR3 extends over 14 amino acids. The V end was cut by 5 bases, the J end by 2 bases, with 12 bases between. CDR1 and CDR2 (germline): SGHVS, FNYEAQ. The CDR3 reads CASSLLTVQETQYF. The CDR3 DNA follows: TGTGCCAGCAGCCTCTTGACTGTACAAGAGACCCAGTACTTC.

The V and J genes are TRBV6-1 and TRBJ2-7; 10 bases map to TRBD1. The CDR3 contains 13 residues. V lost 5 bases and J lost 3; bases outside the gene matches: 1. The germline V gene has CDR1 MNHNS and CDR2 SASEGT. CDR3 sequence (DNA): TGTGCCAGCAGTTGGGACAGGGGCTACGAGCAGTACTTC. It codes for CASSWDRGYEQYF.

This rearrangement joins TRBV28 to TRBJ2-7, with 9 bases aligning to TRBD1. V was pared by 3 bases and J by 5 bases, with 8 bases of the junction left unmatched. CDR1 MDHEN and CDR2 SYDVKM come from the germline V gene. The CDR3 runs to 15 residues. The CDR3 reads CASSFHGTGKNEQYF. CDR3 DNA: TGTGCCAGCAGTTTTCACGGGACAGGGAAGAACGAGCAGTACTTC.

V is TRBV7-9 and J is TRBJ2-3; TRBD1 aligns across 8 bases. After removal of 1 base from V and 4 bases from J, the junction contained 13 bases not matched to a gene. The CDR3 extends over 18 amino acids. Germline assignment: CDR1 SEHNR and CDR2 FQNEAQ (reference sequence). CDR3 nucleotides: TGTGCCAGCAGCTTAGGGGCAGGGGGCGAGGTTTATGCAGATACGCAGTATTTT. Translating gives CASSLGAGGEVYADTQYF.

V and J are TRBV30 and TRBJ1-1; no clear D gene. V gave up 0 bases and J gave up 1 base, with 3 bases separating them. Germline values: CDR1 GTSNPN, CDR2 SVGIG (reference sequence). This CDR3 contains 12 residues. The CDR3 coding sequence is TGTGCCTGGAGTGTCTGGAACACTGAAGCTTTCTTT. It codes for CAWSVWNTEAFF.

The V and J genes are TRBV7-2 and TRBJ1-6; D may be TRBD1 (6 bases). V lost 1 base and J lost 6, with 13 bases in between. The CDR3 has 16 residues. Per the germline V gene, CDR1 is SGHTA and CDR2 is FQGNSA. CDR3 sequence reads: CASSLGRAGVNSPLHF. The CDR3 bases are TGTGCCAGCAGCTTAGGGCGGGCAGGGGTTAATTCACCCCTCCACTTT.